The rows below give T cell receptor beta chains drawn from one sample of a study of technical replicates of blood from a few donors. Sequencing used immunoSEQ multiplex PCR; TCRdb keeps in-frame clones, though not all of them. The top ten clones hold 0.35% to 0.45% of a sample with around 50,000 clones, more than 95% of them seen once. Source material: T cells isolated from PBMCs. The receptors here all came from a human donor in good health. The CDR3 runs from the conserved cysteine through the conserved F or W. D genes are given only for firm matches. Rows give clone size only sometimes, using once, few, many, or a class for an expanded clone.

v_call	clone_size	d_call	j_call	cdr3_aa	cdr3_nt
TRBV2	-	TRBD1	TRBJ1-2	CASSGTGGNYGYTF	TGTGCCAGCAGTGGGACAGGCGGCAACTATGGCTACACCTTC
TRBV28	-	-	TRBJ2-7	CASIQNYEQYF	TGTGCCAGCATCCAGAACTACGAGCAGTACTTC
TRBV4-1	few	-	TRBJ1-2	CASSRSLELYGYTF	TGCGCCAGCAGCCGAAGTCTAGAACTGTATGGCTACACCTTC
TRBV14	-	TRBD1	TRBJ2-5	CASSEGASIQETQYF	TGTGCCAGCAGCGAGGGGGCGAGTATCCAAGAGACCCAGTACTTC
TRBV21-1	-	-	TRBJ2-1	CASSNLQGPTGSEQFF	TGTGCCAGCAGCAATTTACAGGGACCGACGGGGAGTGAGCAGTTCTTC
TRBV30	once	TRBD2	TRBJ2-3	CAWSVGSGRTDTQYF	TGTGCCTGGAGTGTGGGTAGCGGGAGGACAGATACGCAGTATTTT
TRBV4-3	-	TRBD2	TRBJ2-1	CASSQDFAPGTSSYNEQFF	TGCGCCAGCAGCCAAGACTTCGCTCCCGGGACTAGCAGCTACAATGAGCAGTTCTTC
TRBV9	-	-	TRBJ2-7	CASSFVEYGDEQYF	TGTGCCAGCAGCTTTGTAGAGTATGGTGACGAGCAGTACTTC
TRBV28	-	TRBD1	TRBJ1-5	CASSFTFGTEAHQPQHF	TGTGCCAGCAGTTTTACCTTCGGGACAGAAGCGCATCAGCCCCAGCATTTT
TRBV7-3	-	-	TRBJ2-7	CASSPTQSDEQYF	TGTGCCAGCAGCCCCACTCAAAGCGACGAGCAGTACTTC
TRBV27	-	TRBD1	TRBJ2-7	CASSFGDRGYEQYF	TGTGCCAGCAGTTTTGGGGACAGGGGATACGAGCAGTACTTC
TRBV20-1	-	-	TRBJ1-2	CSAFLNYGYTF	TGCAGTGCCTTCTTAAACTATGGCTACACCTTC
TRBV9	-	TRBD2	TRBJ2-3	CASNLAGVDTDTQYF	TGTGCCAGTAATCTAGCGGGAGTGGACACAGATACGCAGTATTTT
TRBV5-8	-	-	TRBJ2-7	CASQQAGSYEQYF	TGTGCCAGCCAGCAAGCGGGCAGCTACGAGCAGTACTTC
TRBV2	-	-	TRBJ1-2	CAVPQGFDGYTF	TGTGCCGTCCCCCAGGGCTTCGATGGCTACACCTTC
TRBV7-9	-	TRBD1	TRBJ2-5	CASTQLPGQGKGMRETQYF	TGTGCCAGCACCCAATTACCGGGACAGGGGAAGGGGATGAGAGAGACCCAGTACTTC
TRBV27	-	-	TRBJ2-5	CASSFSGVETQYF	TGTGCCAGCAGTTTCTCGGGGGTAGAGACCCAGTACTTC
TRBV4-3	-	-	TRBJ1-2	CASSQDLGTLIGYTF	TGCGCCAGCAGCCAAGATCTTGGGACATTAATTGGCTACACCTTC
TRBV6-4	-	TRBD1	TRBJ2-2	CASSNTQGSGELFF	TGTGCCAGCAGCAATACACAGGGGTCCGGGGAGCTGTTTTTT
TRBV7-9	-	TRBD2	TRBJ2-2	CASSQDLAVNTGELFF	TGTGCCAGCAGCCAGGACCTAGCGGTGAACACCGGGGAGCTGTTTTTT
TRBV4-3	once	-	TRBJ2-7	CASGPQISYEQYF	TGCGCCAGCGGGCCCCAGATATCCTACGAGCAGTACTTC
TRBV9	-	-	TRBJ2-1	CASSPYEVEQFF	TGTGCCAGCAGCCCGTATGAGGTTGAGCAGTTCTTC
TRBV5-6	-	-	TRBJ1-2	CASSLGPGDTNYGYTF	TGTGCCAGCAGCTTGGGGCCAGGGGATACTAACTATGGCTACACCTTC
TRBV7-8	few	-	TRBJ1-2	CASSLAQGNYGYTF	TGTGCCAGCAGCTTAGCACAGGGCAACTATGGCTACACCTTC
TRBV18	-	TRBD1	TRBJ2-3	CASSQGQRSTDTQYF	TGTGCCAGCTCACAGGGACAGAGAAGCACAGATACGCAGTATTTT
TRBV19	-	TRBD1	TRBJ1-5	CASEDRGGNQPQHF	TGTGCCAGTGAGGACAGGGGAGGCAATCAGCCCCAGCATTTT
TRBV9	-	TRBD1	TRBJ1-1	CASSVGQVNTEAFF	TGTGCCAGCAGCGTCGGACAGGTGAACACTGAAGCTTTCTTT
TRBV11-3	-	TRBD2	TRBJ2-1	CASSRTTTSIHNEQFF	TGTGCCAGCAGCCGCACAACGACTAGCATTCACAATGAGCAGTTCTTC
TRBV21-1	-	-	TRBJ1-2	CASTLGGDYGYTF	TGTGCCAGCACTTTGGGGGGGGACTATGGCTACACCTTC
TRBV11-2	-	-	TRBJ1-1	CASSLVVTEAFF	TGTGCCAGCAGCTTAGTAGTAACTGAAGCTTTCTTT